This record concerns one T cell receptor (beta chain) sequence. There is no known antigen for this receptor. No clone much larger than this one lies a single base away; base qualities are absent. The data are from a study of regulatory T cells (dated by TCRdb to the late 2010s). Regarding the study in general: The study compared T-cell receptor beta repertoires of sorted regulatory, conventional CD4+ and CD8+ T cells in CD3G-deficient patients with those in healthy controls. The investigation overall reported the following: Regulatory T-cell samples from patients gave roughly tenfold fewer unique productive TRB reads than control samples did. In patients, repertoires had restricted unique TRB V-J pairs and skewed V and J gene usage, with regulatory T cells showing the most marked changes. Compared with both autologous conventional CD4+ cells and control regulatory T cells, regulatory T cells from CD3G-deficient patients had reduced Shannon diversity. The degree of regulatory T-cell repertoire restriction differed from patient to patient and was most prominent in the two patients whose autoimmunity was most severe.

Every CD3G-deficient patient showed evidence of autoimmunity, and the autoimmunity was more severe in two of the patients. Patients ranged from 2 to 39 years of age at testing and had reduced naive and increased memory CD4+ and CD8+ T-cell proportions. CD4+ cells were FACS-sorted into CD25-high CD127-low regulatory T cells and CD25-low CD127-high conventional CD4+ T cells. Roughly 6 individuals with CD3G deficiency were included in the patient group. Patient samples and clinical data came from an international physician network spanning the United States, Europe and Asia. Peripheral blood mononuclear cells were isolated by Ficoll density separation. In the multiplex PCR, 52 forward TRBV primers and 13 reverse TRBJ primers were used, and assay-based and computational corrections were applied for amplification bias. Rearranged TRB loci were amplified from genomic DNA by multiplex PCR within the immunoSEQ assay. An Illumina HiSeq platform was used to sequence the TRB amplicons. The source study handled its data this way. Custom algorithms error-filtered the raw sequences and aligned them to reference gene sequences, after which the immunoSEQ online tools were used for analysis. Productive and nonproductive TRB rearrangement frequencies were evaluated among both unique and total sequences. For TRB CDR3 positions 6 and 7, hydrophobicity together with amino acid composition served as the basis for assessing self-reactivity potential. Prism software was used to run t tests, Mann-Whitney tests or two-way ANOVA for comparisons between groups. TCRdb carries this immuneACCESS record with in-frame sequences only. Its versions omit some clonotypes, under half of them owing to an unresolved V gene in the studies checked, with the rest unexplained. The D gene and trimming were derived from the DNA, and the V and J assignments and clone size from that table. For this sample the table gives some 6,100 clones, of which around 91% were detected only once. The ten most abundant clones make up more than 1.5% of the sample.

V is reduced by 6 bases and J by 8 bases, leaving a spacing of 19 bases between them. CDR1 LNHDA and CDR2 SQIVND were looked up in the germline V gene (reference sequence). Taken from cysteine to phenylalanine, the CDR3 has 14 residues. Solely the CDR3 DNA is kept, with 42 bases framed from the first base. The rearrangement combines TRBV19 with TRBJ1-2; the D gene is possibly TRBD1, with 5 bases matching. The TCR originated in a person aged 18 to 30 with CD3G deficiency. Sequencing was performed on CD4+ Tregs sorted from blood. This receptor carries the CDR3 CASSHLGLGGGYTF. The DNA sequence is as follows: TGTGCCAGTAGCCATTTGGGACTAGGAGGAGGCTACACCTTC.